This entry describes one T cell receptor (beta chain). What it binds is unknown. Different DNA sequences within this sample yield the same CDR3. The germline V gene has CDR1 LGHNA and CDR2 YSLEER. The trim removed 4 bases at V and 7 bases at J, leaving 1 base unmatched. The CDR3 sequence is 14 residues long. Assay: immunoSEQ multiplex PCR; the TCRdb copy retains only in-frame clones and omits some. The sample includes fewer than 200,000 clones, around 80% of them seen just once. These data come from a study of cytotoxic CD8 clonotypes in ibrutinib-treated CLL. For the study at large: Response was recorded as partial in about 24 patients and complete in 2; at median about 6 years, around 14 remained remitted and approximately twelve had progressed. Study-wide findings and caveats: Clonality rose at ibrutinib response and fell back toward baseline at progression. Contraction or stability on treatment characterized the public clonotypes, which were uncommon.

The sample consisted of PBMCs, taken after 24 months of ibrutinib treatment. The chain has TRBV4-3 and TRBJ2-1, with 13 bases fitting TRBD2. The sequence was obtained from a human donor with chronic lymphocytic leukemia. CDR3 nucleotides: TGCGCCAGCAGCCCGGGACTAGCGGGAAATGAGCAGTTCTTC. Protein sequence: CASSPGLAGNEQFF.